This TCR beta chain stems from a study of T cells in Graves' hyperthyroidism and ophthalmopathy. Regarding the study as a whole: Blood samples included most of the expanded thyroid clonotypes exceeding 0.001.

The CDR3 totals 16 residues. Unmatched junction bases numbered 9, after V lost 6 bases and J lost 4 bases. Germline V gives CDR1 DFQATT, CDR2 SNEGSKA (reference sequence). Researchers took RNA transcripts and amplified the TCR beta CDR3 regions from them. First-round RT-PCR targeting the TCR CDR3 was performed with the HTBI primer set. One entry per CDR3 protein results from TCRdb running MiXCR on the multiplex PCR reads. The sample shows around 450,000 distinct CDR3 sequences, approximately 14% of them seen only once. Regarding this clonotype: Its matching antigen is unknown.

The sequence came from a woman under 30 with Graves' hyperthyroidism. Sequenced sample: blood. The chain is built from TRBV20-1 and TRBJ2-3; 14 bases are shared with TRBD2. CDR3 nucleotide sequence: TGCAGTGCAGCACCGGGACTAGCGGGAGAAGCAGATACGCAGTATTTT. It codes for CSAAPGLAGEADTQYF.